Listed here is a single T cell receptor beta chain. Its target is not known. This record comes from a study of OX40 agonist ivuxolimab in advanced cancers. For the study at large: Patients undergoing dose escalation presented with hepatocellular carcinoma, melanoma, renal cell or head and neck cancer.

Points from the study as a whole: Low clonal expansion, among the lowest seen, marked partial responders at 0.1-3.0 mg/kg.

Method: immunoSEQ multiplex PCR; TCRdb's copy keeps in-frame clones and lacks some. The sample contains 45,000 to 60,000 clones, roughly 84% of which appear only once. Autoimmune disease history or systemic immunosuppression excluded patients. The germline V gene has CDR1 SGHRS and CDR2 YFSETQ. V lost 6 bases to trimming and J lost 2 bases, with 14 bases between them. The CDR3 spans 14 residues. The sequence was collected from an adult with an advanced solid tumor such as melanoma, head and neck, liver or kidney cancer. The chain recombines TRBV5-1 with TRBJ1-1, with D unresolved. This material consisted of CD4+ or CD8+ T cells sorted from blood, taken in a trial of the OX40 agonist ivuxolimab. The CDR3 here is CASKLEGGNTEAFF. The CDR3 coding sequence is TGCGCCAGCAAGCTCGAGGGAGGCAACACTGAAGCTTTCTTT.